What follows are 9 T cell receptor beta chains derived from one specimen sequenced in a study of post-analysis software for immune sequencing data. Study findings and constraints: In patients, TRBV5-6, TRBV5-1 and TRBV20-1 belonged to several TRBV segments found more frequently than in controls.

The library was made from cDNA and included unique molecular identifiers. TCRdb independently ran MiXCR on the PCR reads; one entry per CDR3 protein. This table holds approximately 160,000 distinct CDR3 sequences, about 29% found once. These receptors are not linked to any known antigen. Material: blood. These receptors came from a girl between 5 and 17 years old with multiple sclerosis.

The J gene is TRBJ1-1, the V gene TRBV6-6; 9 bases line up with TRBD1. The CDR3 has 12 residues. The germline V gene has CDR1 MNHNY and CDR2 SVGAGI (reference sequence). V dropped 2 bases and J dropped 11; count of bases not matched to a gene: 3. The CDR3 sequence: CASSYAGTGAFF. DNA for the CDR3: TGTGCCAGCAGTTACGCTGGGACAGGGGCTTTCTTT.

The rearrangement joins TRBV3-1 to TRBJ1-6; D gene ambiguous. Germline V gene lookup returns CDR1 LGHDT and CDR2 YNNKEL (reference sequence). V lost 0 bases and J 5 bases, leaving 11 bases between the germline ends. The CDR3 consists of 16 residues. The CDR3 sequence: CASSQEGSQDNSPLHF. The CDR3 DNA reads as TGTGCCAGCAGCCAAGAAGGCTCGCAGGATAATTCACCCCTCCACTTT.

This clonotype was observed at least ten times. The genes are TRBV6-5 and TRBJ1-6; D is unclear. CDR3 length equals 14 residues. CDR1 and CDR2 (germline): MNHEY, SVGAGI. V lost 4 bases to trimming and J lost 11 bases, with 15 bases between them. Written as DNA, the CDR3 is TGTGCCAGCAGTTTGGGCATGGAAGAGGCACCCCTCCACTTT. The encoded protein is CASSLGMEEAPLHF.

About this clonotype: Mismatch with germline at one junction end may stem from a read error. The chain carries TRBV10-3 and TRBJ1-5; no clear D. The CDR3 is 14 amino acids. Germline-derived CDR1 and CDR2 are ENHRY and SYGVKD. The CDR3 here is CATSAGRTNQPQHF. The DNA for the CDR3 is TGTGCCACCAGTGCAGGCCGGACCAATCAGCCCCAGCATTTT.

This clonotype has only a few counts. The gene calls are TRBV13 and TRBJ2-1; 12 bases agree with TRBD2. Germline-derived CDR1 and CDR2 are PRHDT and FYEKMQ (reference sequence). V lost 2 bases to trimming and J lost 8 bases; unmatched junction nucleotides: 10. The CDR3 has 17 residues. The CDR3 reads CASSLLPTSGSTDEQFF. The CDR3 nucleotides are TGTGCCAGCAGCTTACTCCCGACTAGCGGGAGTACCGATGAGCAGTTCTTC.

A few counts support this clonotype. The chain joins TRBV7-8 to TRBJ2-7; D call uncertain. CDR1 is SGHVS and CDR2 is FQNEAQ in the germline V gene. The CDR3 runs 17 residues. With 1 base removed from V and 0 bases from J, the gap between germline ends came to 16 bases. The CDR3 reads CASSLGFRLESSYEQYF. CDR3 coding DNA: TGTGCCAGCAGCTTAGGGTTTCGGTTGGAAAGCTCCTACGAGCAGTACTTC. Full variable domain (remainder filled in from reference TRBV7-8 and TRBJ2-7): GAGVSQSPRYKVAKRGQDVALRCDPISGHVSLFWYQQALGQGPEFLTYFQNEAQLDKSGLPSDRFFAERPEGSVSTLKIQRTQQEDSAVYLCASSLGFRLESSYEQYFGPGTRLTVT.

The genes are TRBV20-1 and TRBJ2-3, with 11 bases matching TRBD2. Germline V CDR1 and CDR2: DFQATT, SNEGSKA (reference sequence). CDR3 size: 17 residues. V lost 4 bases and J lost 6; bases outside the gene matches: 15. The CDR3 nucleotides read TGCAGTGCTACGACTAGCGGGGAATTCACACGGGTGGATACGCAGTATTTT. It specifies CSATTSGEFTRVDTQYF.

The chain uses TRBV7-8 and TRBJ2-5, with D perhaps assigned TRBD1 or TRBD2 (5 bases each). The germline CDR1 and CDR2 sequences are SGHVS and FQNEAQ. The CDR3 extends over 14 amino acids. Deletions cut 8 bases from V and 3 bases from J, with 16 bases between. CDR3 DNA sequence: TGTGCCAGCTTGACGTTGGGGGAGAAAGAGACCCAGTACTTC. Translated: CASLTLGEKETQYF.

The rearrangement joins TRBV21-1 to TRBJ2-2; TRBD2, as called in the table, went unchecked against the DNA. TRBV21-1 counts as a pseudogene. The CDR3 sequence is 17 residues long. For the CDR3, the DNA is TGTGCCAGCAGCAGACTAGCGGAGGATGCGAACACCGGGGAGCTGTTTTTT. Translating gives CASSRLAEDANTGELFF.